These T cell receptor beta chains were read from a single sample in a study of CD8+ T cells in alopecia areata. Produced via immunoSEQ multiplex PCR; TCRdb's table is partial and in-frame only. The profile covers some 200,000 clones, with approximately 53% appearing a single time and 4% to 6% taken by the ten largest. The sample was CD8+ T cells sorted from blood. Receptors originate from a human donor in good health. The CDR3 runs from the conserved cysteine through the conserved F or W. A D gene is named only where the DNA matches it firmly. Expanded clones are given a class, and other clones once, few, many or no size at all.

v_call: TRBV4-1; d_call: .; j_call: TRBJ2-5; clone_size: .; cdr3_aa: CASSQEDGLLQETQYF; cdr3_nt: TGCGCCAGCAGCCAAGAAGACGGACTATTACAAGAGACCCAGTACTTC
v_call: TRBV2; d_call: .; j_call: TRBJ2-3; clone_size: few; cdr3_aa: CARDARSPTDTQYF; cdr3_nt: TGTGCCCGAGATGCAAGGAGTCCAACAGATACGCAGTATTTT
v_call: TRBV5-1; d_call: TRBD2; j_call: TRBJ2-3; clone_size: .; cdr3_aa: CASSFIGLAGGTDTQYF; cdr3_nt: TGCGCCAGCAGCTTCATCGGACTAGCGGGGGGGACAGATACGCAGTATTTT
v_call: TRBV29-1; d_call: .; j_call: TRBJ1-2; clone_size: .; cdr3_aa: CSVVRDAEGYTF; cdr3_nt: TGCAGCGTCGTCCGGGACGCAGAGGGCTACACCTTC
v_call: TRBV30; d_call: .; j_call: TRBJ1-1; clone_size: .; cdr3_aa: CAWDPFGGDTEAFF; cdr3_nt: TGTGCCTGGGACCCGTTCGGGGGAGACACTGAAGCTTTCTTT
v_call: TRBV7-9; d_call: .; j_call: TRBJ1-2; clone_size: few; cdr3_aa: CASLGTLNYGYTF; cdr3_nt: TGTGCCAGCCTCGGGACATTGAACTATGGCTACACCTTC
v_call: TRBV5-6; d_call: .; j_call: TRBJ2-5; clone_size: once; cdr3_aa: CASSLGVKETQYF; cdr3_nt: TGTGCCAGCAGCTTGGGGGTGAAAGAGACCCAGTACTTC
v_call: TRBV6-5; d_call: .; j_call: TRBJ2-2; clone_size: .; cdr3_aa: CASSYSSRAVTGELFF; cdr3_nt: TGTGCCAGCAGTTACTCGAGCAGGGCGGTCACCGGGGAGCTGTTTTTT
v_call: TRBV30; d_call: .; j_call: TRBJ1-6; clone_size: .; cdr3_aa: CAWVEHNSPLHF; cdr3_nt: TGTGCCTGGGTTGAGCATAATTCACCCCTCCACTTT
v_call: TRBV5-6; d_call: .; j_call: TRBJ1-1; clone_size: once; cdr3_aa: CASSLSQGWNTEAFF; cdr3_nt: TGTGCCAGCAGCTTGTCACAGGGTTGGAACACTGAAGCTTTCTTT
v_call: TRBV2; d_call: .; j_call: TRBJ2-7; clone_size: .; cdr3_aa: CASSESVDQNYEQYF; cdr3_nt: TGTGCCAGCAGTGAAAGTGTGGACCAAAACTACGAGCAGTACTTC
v_call: TRBV6-5; d_call: .; j_call: TRBJ2-7; clone_size: .; cdr3_aa: CASSYSRNEQYF; cdr3_nt: TGTGCCAGCAGTTACTCGAGGAACGAGCAGTACTTC
v_call: TRBV5-4; d_call: .; j_call: TRBJ1-1; clone_size: .; cdr3_aa: CASTEGGRTEAFF; cdr3_nt: TGTGCCAGCACCGAAGGAGGGCGGACTGAAGCTTTCTTT
v_call: TRBV19; d_call: TRBD1; j_call: TRBJ1-2; clone_size: .; cdr3_aa: CASSIGQGAYGYTF; cdr3_nt: TGTGCCAGTAGTATTGGACAGGGGGCCTATGGCTACACCTTC
v_call: TRBV15; d_call: .; j_call: TRBJ1-5; clone_size: .; cdr3_aa: CATSPAGQPQHF; cdr3_nt: TGTGCCACCAGCCCCGCAGGACAGCCCCAGCATTTT
v_call: TRBV9; d_call: .; j_call: TRBJ1-1; clone_size: .; cdr3_aa: CASSHGVNTEAFF; cdr3_nt: TGTGCCAGCAGCCACGGAGTGAACACTGAAGCTTTCTTT
v_call: TRBV2; d_call: TRBD2; j_call: TRBJ2-7; clone_size: .; cdr3_aa: CASSPRPGGGRYEQYF; cdr3_nt: TGTGCCAGCAGTCCCCGGCCGGGAGGCGGGCGCTACGAGCAGTACTTC
v_call: TRBV4-1; d_call: TRBD1; j_call: TRBJ2-5; clone_size: .; cdr3_aa: CASSQDGDRASETQYF; cdr3_nt: TGCGCCAGCAGCCAAGATGGGGACAGGGCTTCAGAGACCCAGTACTTC
v_call: TRBV4-1; d_call: TRBD1; j_call: TRBJ2-7; clone_size: once; cdr3_aa: CASSQEQGYEQYF; cdr3_nt: TGCGCCAGCAGCCAGGAACAGGGGTACGAGCAGTACTTC
v_call: TRBV4-1; d_call: TRBD1; j_call: TRBJ1-5; clone_size: .; cdr3_aa: CASSQTPGQNQPQHF; cdr3_nt: TGCGCCAGCAGCCAAACACCGGGACAGAATCAGCCCCAGCATTTT
v_call: TRBV9; d_call: .; j_call: TRBJ2-7; clone_size: .; cdr3_aa: CASSAGNEQYF; cdr3_nt: TGTGCCAGCAGCGCCGGTAACGAGCAGTACTTC
v_call: TRBV29-1; d_call: TRBD2; j_call: TRBJ2-3; clone_size: .; cdr3_aa: CSGGGAGDTQYF; cdr3_nt: TGCAGCGGGGGAGGGGCTGGGGATACGCAGTATTTT
v_call: TRBV15; d_call: .; j_call: TRBJ2-7; clone_size: .; cdr3_aa: CATSRAGGDSYEQYF; cdr3_nt: TGTGCCACCAGCAGAGCGGGGGGCGATTCCTACGAGCAGTACTTC
v_call: TRBV9; d_call: TRBD2; j_call: TRBJ2-1; clone_size: .; cdr3_aa: CASIGGSGAPHNEQFF; cdr3_nt: TGTGCCAGCATAGGAGGGAGCGGGGCACCTCACAATGAGCAGTTCTTC
v_call: TRBV29-1; d_call: .; j_call: TRBJ2-3; clone_size: once; cdr3_aa: CSVEGEVTDTQYF; cdr3_nt: TGCAGCGTTGAAGGGGAGGTAACAGATACGCAGTATTTT
v_call: TRBV5-1; d_call: .; j_call: TRBJ2-2; clone_size: .; cdr3_aa: CASRDGPLDNTGELFF; cdr3_nt: TGCGCCAGCAGGGACGGGCCCCTAGACAACACCGGGGAGCTGTTTTTT
v_call: TRBV5-5; d_call: TRBD2; j_call: TRBJ2-1; clone_size: few; cdr3_aa: CASSIGPGGEQFF; cdr3_nt: TGTGCCAGCAGCATTGGACCGGGAGGGGAGCAGTTCTTC
v_call: TRBV19; d_call: .; j_call: TRBJ2-7; clone_size: .; cdr3_aa: CASSMGSYEQYF; cdr3_nt: TGTGCCAGTAGTATGGGCAGCTACGAGCAGTACTTC
v_call: TRBV7-2; d_call: .; j_call: TRBJ2-1; clone_size: .; cdr3_aa: CASSPAGLNSYNEQFF; cdr3_nt: TGTGCCAGCAGCCCCGCGGGACTTAACTCCTACAATGAGCAGTTCTTC
v_call: TRBV9; d_call: .; j_call: TRBJ2-7; clone_size: .; cdr3_aa: CASSVVGDYEQYF; cdr3_nt: TGTGCCAGCAGCGTAGTTGGCGACTACGAGCAGTACTTC
v_call: TRBV13; d_call: .; j_call: TRBJ2-5; clone_size: .; cdr3_aa: CASSFGRTQETQYF; cdr3_nt: TGTGCCAGCAGCTTTGGACGGACCCAAGAGACCCAGTACTTC
v_call: TRBV6-1; d_call: .; j_call: TRBJ1-2; clone_size: .; cdr3_aa: CATRQPGYGYTF; cdr3_nt: TGTGCCACCCGCCAACCGGGCTATGGCTACACCTTC
v_call: TRBV15; d_call: .; j_call: TRBJ2-5; clone_size: .; cdr3_aa: CATTGLRGSETQYF; cdr3_nt: TGTGCCACCACCGGCTTGCGGGGATCGGAGACCCAGTACTTC
v_call: TRBV29-1; d_call: .; j_call: TRBJ2-7; clone_size: .; cdr3_aa: CSVTGTSYEQYF; cdr3_nt: TGCAGCGTTACCGGGACCTCCTACGAGCAGTACTTC
v_call: TRBV5-6; d_call: .; j_call: TRBJ1-3; clone_size: .; cdr3_aa: CASNGKGTIYF; cdr3_nt: TGTGCCAGCAACGGGAAGGGGACCATATATTTT
v_call: TRBV30; d_call: .; j_call: TRBJ1-2; clone_size: .; cdr3_aa: CAWRPGGYGYTF; cdr3_nt: TGTGCCTGGAGGCCGGGAGGCTATGGCTACACCTTC
v_call: TRBV12-5; d_call: TRBD1; j_call: TRBJ1-2; clone_size: few; cdr3_aa: CASGPGTGRWLGYTF; cdr3_nt: TGTGCTAGTGGTCCCGGGACAGGCCGCTGGCTTGGCTACACCTTC
v_call: TRBV27; d_call: TRBD1; j_call: TRBJ2-1; clone_size: .; cdr3_aa: CASSAIPTGNEQFF; cdr3_nt: TGTGCCAGCAGCGCGATACCGACAGGGAATGAGCAGTTCTTC
v_call: TRBV5-6; d_call: TRBD1; j_call: TRBJ2-7; clone_size: .; cdr3_aa: CASSFGQGSHEQYF; cdr3_nt: TGTGCCAGCAGCTTCGGACAGGGTAGTCACGAGCAGTACTTC
v_call: TRBV7-9; d_call: TRBD2; j_call: TRBJ2-1; clone_size: .; cdr3_aa: CASSLVAGDNEQFF; cdr3_nt: TGTGCCAGCAGCTTAGTTGCGGGGGACAATGAGCAGTTCTTC
v_call: TRBV12-5; d_call: .; j_call: TRBJ1-1; clone_size: .; cdr3_aa: CASGGGPSGAFF; cdr3_nt: TGTGCTAGTGGCGGGGGACCTTCAGGAGCTTTCTTT
v_call: TRBV4-1; d_call: .; j_call: TRBJ1-5; clone_size: .; cdr3_aa: CASSPLAGPNQPQHF; cdr3_nt: TGCGCCAGCAGCCCCTTGGCAGGGCCAAATCAGCCCCAGCATTTT
v_call: TRBV29-1; d_call: .; j_call: TRBJ2-3; clone_size: .; cdr3_aa: CSVEEPESTDTQYF; cdr3_nt: TGCAGCGTTGAAGAACCCGAAAGCACAGATACGCAGTATTTT
v_call: TRBV5-4; d_call: .; j_call: TRBJ1-1; clone_size: .; cdr3_aa: CASSTPENTEAFF; cdr3_nt: TGTGCCAGCAGCACCCCAGAAAACACTGAAGCTTTCTTT
v_call: TRBV2; d_call: .; j_call: TRBJ2-5; clone_size: .; cdr3_aa: CASSERVIAGAQETQYF; cdr3_nt: TGTGCCAGCAGTGAAAGGGTGATTGCGGGGGCTCAAGAGACCCAGTACTTC
v_call: TRBV29-1; d_call: TRBD1; j_call: TRBJ1-6; clone_size: .; cdr3_aa: CSAQGGGDSPLHF; cdr3_nt: TGCAGCGCCCAGGGGGGGGGAGATTCACCCCTCCACTTT
v_call: TRBV5-6; d_call: .; j_call: TRBJ2-3; clone_size: .; cdr3_aa: CASSPVPHRASTDTQYF; cdr3_nt: TGTGCCAGCAGCCCTGTCCCCCACAGAGCTAGCACAGATACGCAGTATTTT
v_call: TRBV5-1; d_call: .; j_call: TRBJ1-1; clone_size: .; cdr3_aa: CASSLELYPNTEAFF; cdr3_nt: TGCGCCAGCAGCTTGGAGCTTTATCCGAACACTGAAGCTTTCTTT